This TCR delta chain was retrieved from a study of Vδ1+ human thymocytes. Whole-study findings and limits: Thymic TRG and TRD repertoires appeared highly polyclonal.

Germline CDR1 TSWWSYY, CDR2 QGS. V shed 1 base and J 5 bases; nucleotides not matched to a gene: 25. The CDR3 loop spans 22 amino acids. This clone was counted between two and nine times. What it binds is unknown. The template was reverse-transcribed extracted RNA. Pooled V-gene forward primers with one constant-region reverse primer generated the CDR3 amplicons by multiplex PCR. TCRdb redid the clone calls on the multiplex PCR reads with CATT. In the table there are under 30,000 delta-chain clones, nearly 7.5% of which are singletons. The clonotype was recovered from a girl less than two years old who had congenital heart surgery. The chain has TRDV1 and TRDJ1; 10 bases align to TRDD3. The specimen was Vdelta1+ gamma-delta thymocytes from the thymus. Stated subset: FACS-sorted CD3+ TCRalphabeta- TCRVdelta1+ TCRVdelta2- thymocytes. The CDR3 region is CALGERFPFMGDTNIGHDKLIF. CDR3 coding DNA: TGTGCTCTTGGGGAACGATTCCCGTTCATGGGGGATACAAACATAGGACATGATAAACTCATCTTT.